The present T cell receptor beta chain was sequenced within a study of T cell responses to AZD1222 COVID-19 vaccine. Profiled with immunoSEQ multiplex PCR; TCRdb holds only in-frame clones, not every one. The sample consists of roughly 150,000 clones, roughly 92% of them appearing once. Germline loops: CDR1 MDHEN, CDR2 SYDVKM. The ends were cut back, 2 bases at V and 4 bases at J, with 12 bases in the middle. The CDR3 is 15 amino acids. The V gene is TRBV28, the J gene TRBJ1-5; D unresolved. The sample here was peripheral blood, taken on day 0 of AZD1222 vaccination. This TCR came from an adult in good health. CDR3 region: CASSLGPPGNQPQHF. Written as DNA, the CDR3 is TGTGCCAGCAGTTTAGGACCTCCGGGGAATCAGCCCCAGCATTTT. The full variable domain, rest sourced from reference TRBV28 and TRBJ1-5, is DVKVTQSSRYLVKRTGEKVFLECVQDMDHENMFWYRQDPGLGLRLIYFSYDVKMKEKGDIPEGYSVSREKKERFSLILESASTNQTSMYLCASSLGPPGNQPQHFGDGTRLSIL.